What follows is one T cell receptor (beta chain) and its context. What it binds is unknown. Extraction of RNA preceded its reverse transcription into cDNA, which served as the sequencing template. TCRdb's table, derived via immunoSEQ multiplex PCR, lists solely in-frame clones and lacks some. The sample has some 170,000 clones; about 60% are singletons. The data are from a study of CD8+ T cells in alopecia areata. Study at large: Treated patients were given oral tofacitinib, which was dosed at 5 to 10 mg twice daily. The tofacitinib course ran for 6 to 18 months and was followed by 6 months off drug.

Deletions cut 3 bases from V and 0 bases from J, with 9 bases between. CDR1 and CDR2 (germline): SGHRS, YFSETQ. There are 14 residues in the CDR3. Study results and limitations: In patients, TCRs were shared less clearly than in mice, and HLA may possibly be involved.

J is TRBJ1-2 and V is TRBV5-1; a possible D gene is TRBD1 (5 bases). The TCR sequence derives from a human donor with alopecia areata. Material: CD4+ T cells sorted from blood, obtained at week 0. The chain's CDR3 is CASSSGTPNYGYTF. CDR3 nucleotides: TGCGCCAGCAGCTCCGGGACTCCTAACTATGGCTACACCTTC. The full variable domain, rest sourced from reference TRBV5-1 and TRBJ1-2, is KAGVTQTPRYLIKTRGQQVTLSCSPISGHRSVSWYQQTPGQGLQFLFEYFSETQRNKGNFPGRFSGRQFSNSRSEMNVSTLELGDSALYLCASSSGTPNYGYTFGSGTRLTVV.